This TCR beta chain was captured in a study of shared clonotypes between healthy human individuals. The DNA input per sorted-subset replicate PCR was 200 to 250 ng, corresponding to 32,000 or so T cell genomes. Profiling relied on immunoSEQ multiplex PCR, and the TCRdb table lists in-frame clones only, not all of them. This repertoire shows roughly 850,000 clones, 95% to 97% found once; its top ten account for 0.2% to 0.25%. Positive CCR7 selection of CD45RO-negative cells yielded the naive CD8 cells, and terminally differentiated effector memory CD45RA+ cells were excluded. Free of recent acute infections or vaccinations, the donors were healthy HIV-negative adults. Caucasian adults living in Nashville, Tennessee, provided all samples. The TCR was taken from a man under 40 in good health. Sequenced: naive CD8+ T cells sorted from blood.

The CDR3 loop is CASTQDGGWGQPQHF. The DNA for the CDR3 is TGCGCCAGCACCCAGGATGGAGGGTGGGGGCAGCCCCAGCATTTT. The rearrangement links TRBV5-1 to TRBJ1-5; tentatively, D is TRBD1 (5 bases). Trimming took off 6 bases at V and 7 bases at J, with 20 bases between the two ends. The CDR3 has 15 residues. Germline CDR1 and CDR2: SGHRS and YFSETQ.